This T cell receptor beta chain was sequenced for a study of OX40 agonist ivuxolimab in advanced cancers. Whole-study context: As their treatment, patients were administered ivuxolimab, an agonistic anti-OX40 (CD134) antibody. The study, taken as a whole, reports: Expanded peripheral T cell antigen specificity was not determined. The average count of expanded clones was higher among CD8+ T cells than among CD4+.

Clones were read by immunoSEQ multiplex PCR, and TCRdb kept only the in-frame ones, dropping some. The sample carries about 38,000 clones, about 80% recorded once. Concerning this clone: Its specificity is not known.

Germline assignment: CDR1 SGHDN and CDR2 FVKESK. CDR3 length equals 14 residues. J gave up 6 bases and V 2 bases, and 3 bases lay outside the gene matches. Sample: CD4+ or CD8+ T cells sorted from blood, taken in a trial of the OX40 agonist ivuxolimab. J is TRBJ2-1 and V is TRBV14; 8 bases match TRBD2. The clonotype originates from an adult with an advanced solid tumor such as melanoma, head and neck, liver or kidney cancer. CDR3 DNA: TGTGCCAGCAGCCAACGGACTAGCCTCAATGAGCAGTTCTTC. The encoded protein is CASSQRTSLNEQFF.